This T cell receptor beta chain was sequenced for a study of shared T cell receptors in the human thymus. The repertoire was sequenced with immunoSEQ multiplex PCR; TCRdb's copy has only in-frame clones and lacks some. The sample records some 720,000 clones, approximately 90% being singletons. Germline CDR1 SQVTM, CDR2 ANQGSEA. V dropped 6 bases and J dropped 3; count of bases not matched to a gene: 3. CDR3 length: 12 amino acids. The sample was also reused in another study, on human thymus T cells. That work adds: Thymic tissue was derived from resections collected during corrective heart surgery.

The sequenced sample consisted of thymocytes. The clonotype was recovered from a boy under two years old with a congenital heart defect. This sequence joins TRBV29-1 and TRBJ1-2, with TRBD1 matching 8 bases. CDR3 sequence reads: CSVGTGYYGYTF. The CDR3 bases are TGCAGCGTAGGGACAGGTTACTATGGCTACACCTTC.